The clone carrying this T cell receptor (beta chain) was detected a few times. Its antigen is undetermined. This sample stems from a study of neoadjuvant anti-PD-1 for oral cavity cancer. Study information: Before surgery, most patients got three to four biweekly 3 mg/kg nivolumab doses. Non-progressing patients received a fourth nivolumab dose near day 43, then surgery on days 50-56.

J lost 4 bases, V lost 2 bases, and 4 bases had no gene match. The germline V gene encodes CDR1 SGHTA and CDR2 FQGTGA. The CDR3 has 15 residues. The study's findings and limits: Post-nivolumab, blood T cell clonality was significantly elevated in non-responders. Treg/Th17 ratio rose with pretreatment blood and fell with post-treatment tumor TCRbeta clonality.

Sequencing was performed with immunoSEQ multiplex PCR; in TCRdb, only in-frame clones are kept and a portion is missing. This table holds more than 12,000 clones, roughly 71% found once. The sample in question was PBMCs, obtained before nivolumab (anti-PD-1) treatment. V usage is TRBV7-3 and J usage is TRBJ2-3, with 9 bases identical to TRBD2. The receptor was isolated from a person aged 35-80 years with oral cavity squamous cell carcinoma. DNA of the CDR3: TGTGCCAGCAGCTTATCGGGCGGGAGGGCAGATACGCAGTATTTT. Translating gives CASSLSGGRADTQYF.